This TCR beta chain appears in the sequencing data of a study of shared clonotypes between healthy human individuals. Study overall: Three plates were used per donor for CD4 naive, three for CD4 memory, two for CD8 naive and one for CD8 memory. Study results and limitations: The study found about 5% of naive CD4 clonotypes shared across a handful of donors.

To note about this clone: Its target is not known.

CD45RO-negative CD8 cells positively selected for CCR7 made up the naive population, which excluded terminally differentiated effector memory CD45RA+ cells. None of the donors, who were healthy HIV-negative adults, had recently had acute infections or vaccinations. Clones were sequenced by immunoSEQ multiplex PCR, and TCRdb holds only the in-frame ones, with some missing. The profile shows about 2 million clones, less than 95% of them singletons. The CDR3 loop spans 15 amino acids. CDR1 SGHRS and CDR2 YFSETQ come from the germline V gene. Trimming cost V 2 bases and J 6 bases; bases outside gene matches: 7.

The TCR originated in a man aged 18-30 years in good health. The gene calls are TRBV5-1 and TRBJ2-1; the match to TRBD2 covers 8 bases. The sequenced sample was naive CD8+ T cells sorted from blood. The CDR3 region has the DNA TGCGCCAGCAGCTTCGAGCGGGAGCAGAGCAATGAGCAGTTCTTC. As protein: CASSFEREQSNEQFF.